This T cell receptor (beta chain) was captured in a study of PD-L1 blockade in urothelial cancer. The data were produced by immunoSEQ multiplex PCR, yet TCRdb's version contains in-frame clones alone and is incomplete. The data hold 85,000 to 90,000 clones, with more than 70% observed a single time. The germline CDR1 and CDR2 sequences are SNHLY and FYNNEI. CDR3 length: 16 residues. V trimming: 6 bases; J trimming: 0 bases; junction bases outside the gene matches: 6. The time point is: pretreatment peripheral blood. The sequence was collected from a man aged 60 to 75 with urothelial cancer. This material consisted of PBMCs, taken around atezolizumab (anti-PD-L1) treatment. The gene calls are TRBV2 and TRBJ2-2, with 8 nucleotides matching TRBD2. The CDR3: CASSREGQSNTGELFF. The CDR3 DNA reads TGTGCCAGCAGCCGGGAGGGCCAGTCGAACACCGGGGAGCTGTTTTTT.